The clone carrying this T cell receptor beta chain came up a few times. Use of 60 Vbeta and 13 Jbeta primers characterized the PCR. In the source study's methods: About 9.9 million shared chains were among around 80 million unique TCR beta chains counted in a later analysis. The table came from immunoSEQ multiplex PCR; TCRdb's copy has only in-frame clones and leaves some out. The DNA was the basis for D and trimming; V, J and clone size are from that table. This repertoire shows 30,000 or so clones, around two thirds found once; its top ten account for about a fifth. This sample was taken from a study of cytomegalovirus exposure and HLA in healthy donors. V lost 2 bases and J lost 2, with 10 bases in between. Germline CDR1 is MNHEY and CDR2 is SMNVEV (reference sequence). The CDR3 runs 15 residues.

The V gene is TRBV27, the J gene TRBJ1-5; no definite D call. This TCR was recovered from a man aged 50 to 60 in good health and CMV-seropositive. Material: PBMCs. The CDR3 is CASSLVPGGNQPQHF. CDR3 sequence (DNA): TGTGCCAGCAGTTTAGTTCCGGGAGGCAATCAGCCCCAGCATTTT.